The rows below give T cell receptor beta chains drawn from one sample of a study of blood T cell repertoires in COVID-19. The assay was immunoSEQ multiplex PCR, and TCRdb's table has in-frame clones only and misses some. The sample comprises hundreds of thousands of clones, about 85% of which are singletons, and approximately 8% rests with the top ten. The sequenced sample was PBMCs or T cells enriched from blood (not recorded which). The receptor set was obtained from a woman aged 60-75 years who had recovered from COVID-19. CDR3s include the opening cysteine and the closing phenylalanine or tryptophan. A D gene is named only where the DNA matches it firmly. Size is stated for part of the rows, as once, few or many counts, or as a class when the clone is expanded.

size	D	V	length	J	CDR3	DNA
NA	TRBD1	TRBV6-6	15	TRBJ1-1	CASSYSQGAGTEAFF	TGTGCCAGCAGTTACTCGCAGGGGGCAGGGACTGAAGCTTTCTTT
NA	NA	TRBV7-2	15	TRBJ1-1	CASSGAPTVNTEAFF	TGTGCCAGCAGCGGAGCACCGACAGTGAACACTGAAGCTTTCTTT
NA	NA	TRBV21-1	15	TRBJ2-3	CASRLAGGPVDTQYF	TGTGCCAGCAGACTAGCGGGGGGGCCCGTAGATACGCAGTATTTT
NA	NA	TRBV2	14	TRBJ1-6	CASSVGGRNSPLHF	TGTGCCAGCAGTGTTGGGGGCAGGAATTCACCCCTCCACTTT
NA	NA	TRBV6-5	13	TRBJ1-2	CASSYEGRNGYTF	TGTGCCAGCAGTTACGAAGGGAGGAATGGCTACACCTTC
NA	NA	TRBV11-2	13	TRBJ2-5	CASIPGVAGTQYF	TGTGCCAGCATCCCCGGGGTAGCTGGGACCCAGTACTTC
NA	TRBD1	TRBV2	15	TRBJ1-2	CASSAPGQGVYGYTF	TGTGCCAGCAGTGCACCGGGACAGGGGGTCTATGGCTACACCTTC
NA	NA	TRBV19	16	TRBJ2-1	CASSRSTGSPYNEQFF	TGTGCCAGTAGTAGGTCGACAGGCTCCCCCTACAATGAGCAGTTCTTC
NA	TRBD2	TRBV3-1/TRBV3-2	14	TRBJ2-1	CASSRRGGSNEQFF	TGTGCCAGCAGCCGTCGCGGGGGGTCCAATGAGCAGTTCTTC
NA	NA	TRBV19	12	TRBJ2-3	CAAGRSTDTQYF	TGTGCAGCCGGCAGGAGCACAGATACGCAGTATTTT
NA	TRBD1	TRBV14	18	TRBJ2-1	CAGSQDLVSGGRYNEQFF	TGTGCCGGCAGCCAAGATCTGGTGTCAGGGGGACGTTACAATGAGCAGTTCTTC
NA	TRBD2	TRBV9	15	TRBJ2-3	CASSVVGGALDTQYF	TGTGCCAGCAGCGTAGTCGGGGGGGCATTGGATACGCAGTATTTT
NA	NA	TRBV14	14	TRBJ2-1	CASSRFRAHNEQFF	TGTGCCAGCAGCCGCTTCCGAGCCCACAATGAGCAGTTCTTC
once	NA	TRBV30	11	TRBJ2-2	CAWKGAGELFF	TGTGCCTGGAAGGGGGCCGGGGAGCTGTTTTTT
NA	NA	TRBV3-1/TRBV3-2	15	TRBJ2-3	CASSLLDLGADTQYF	TGTGCCAGCAGCCTCCTCGATCTAGGGGCAGATACGCAGTATTTT
NA	NA	TRBV24-1	17	TRBJ1-4	CATSDLYPGKPNEKLFF	TGTGCCACCAGTGATTTGTACCCGGGAAAGCCTAATGAAAAACTGTTTTTT
NA	NA	TRBV24-1	15	TRBJ2-1	CATSDLAIADNEQFF	TGTGCCACCAGTGATTTGGCGATAGCGGACAATGAGCAGTTCTTC
NA	TRBD1	TRBV5-6	16	TRBJ2-3	CASSLEVGQGTDTQYF	TGTGCCAGCAGCTTGGAGGTGGGACAGGGCACAGATACGCAGTATTTT
NA	NA	TRBV21-1	14	TRBJ1-2	CAMRAGTGGASYTF	TGTGCCATGCGGGCCGGGACAGGGGGCGCGAGCTACACCTTC
NA	NA	TRBV10-2	15	TRBJ1-3	CASSELGGGGNTIYF	TGCGCCAGCAGTGAGTTAGGGGGTGGTGGAAACACCATATATTTT
NA	TRBD1	TRBV10-3	13	TRBJ1-5	CAISGQGDQPQHF	TGTGCCATCAGTGGACAGGGGGATCAGCCCCAGCATTTT
few	NA	TRBV29-1	12	TRBJ2-7	CSAITDRDEQYF	TGCAGCGCTATAACCGACCGGGACGAGCAGTACTTC
NA	NA	TRBV24-1	16	TRBJ2-1	CATSDLEASSYNEQFF	TGTGCCACCAGTGATTTGGAGGCCAGCTCCTACAATGAGCAGTTCTTC
NA	NA	TRBV5-1	14	TRBJ2-1	CASSLAANNNEQFF	TGCGCCAGCAGCTTGGCAGCGAATAACAATGAGCAGTTCTTC
NA	NA	TRBV5-1	15	TRBJ1-4	CASSLNGATNEKLFF	TGCGCCAGCAGCTTGAACGGAGCAACTAATGAAAAACTGTTTTTT
once	TRBD1	TRBV19	16	TRBJ2-1	CASSTLRDRGSNEQFF	TGTGCCAGTAGTACCCTCCGGGACAGGGGATCAAATGAGCAGTTCTTC
NA	TRBD1	TRBV5-1	13	TRBJ2-5	CARYRGPPGTQYF	TGCGCCAGGTACAGGGGACCCCCGGGGACCCAGTACTTC
NA	TRBD1	TRBV5-1	14	TRBJ2-7	CASSTGTGTYEQYF	TGCGCCAGCAGCACCGGGACAGGGACCTACGAGCAGTACTTC
few	NA	TRBV2	15	TRBJ1-5	CASSLRDYSNQPQHF	TGTGCCAGCAGCCTCCGGGACTATAGCAATCAGCCCCAGCATTTT
NA	TRBD1	TRBV4-1	16	TRBJ1-2	CASSQVPGQGASGYTF	TGCGCCAGCAGCCAAGTTCCGGGACAGGGGGCCTCTGGCTACACCTTC
NA	NA	TRBV5-6	12	TRBJ1-2	CASGQGTYGYTF	TGTGCCAGTGGGCAGGGGACCTATGGCTACACCTTC
NA	NA	TRBV5-4	12	TRBJ2-5	CASSLLEETQYF	TGTGCCAGCAGCTTACTGGAAGAGACCCAGTACTTC
NA	TRBD1	TRBV7-6	18	TRBJ1-3	CASSLTSAGQGARNTIYF	TGTGCCAGCAGCTTAACTTCGGCGGGACAGGGGGCGAGAAACACCATATATTTT
NA	TRBD2	TRBV5-1	17	TRBJ2-3	CASSFSGLAGNTDTQYF	TGCGCCAGCAGCTTCAGCGGACTAGCGGGGAACACAGATACGCAGTATTTT
once	NA	TRBV5-1	15	TRBJ1-1	CASSPSGREGTEAFF	TGCGCCAGCAGCCCGAGCGGGAGGGAGGGCACTGAAGCTTTCTTT
NA	TRBD1	TRBV10-3	16	TRBJ1-3	CAISDPGTVTGNTIYF	TGTGCCATCAGTGATCCCGGGACAGTAACTGGAAACACCATATATTTT
NA	TRBD2	TRBV2	15	TRBJ2-1	CASRTLAGGPNEQFF	TGTGCCAGCAGGACACTAGCGGGGGGGCCCAATGAGCAGTTCTTC
NA	NA	TRBV24-1	16	TRBJ2-1	CATSDPRKPTYNEQFF	TGTGCCACCAGTGATCCCAGGAAACCTACCTACAATGAGCAGTTCTTC
NA	NA	TRBV3-1/TRBV3-2	15	TRBJ1-2	CASSHLPGESYGYTF	TGTGCCAGCAGCCACCTCCCGGGGGAAAGCTATGGCTACACCTTC
NA	TRBD2	TRBV5-1	16	TRBJ2-3	CASSLEGGLAADTQYF	TGCGCCAGCAGCTTGGAGGGTGGACTAGCGGCAGATACGCAGTATTTT
few	NA	TRBV12-3/TRBV12-4	11	TRBJ1-1	CASRKRTEAFF	TGTGCCAGCCGAAAGCGGACTGAAGCTTTCTTT
NA	TRBD1	TRBV6-1	18	TRBJ1-5	CASSVILKGQGMGQPQHF	TGTGCCAGCAGTGTAATACTAAAGGGACAGGGGATGGGACAGCCCCAGCATTTT
NA	NA	TRBV18	15	TRBJ2-1	CASSPGVSDSYEQFF	TGTGCCAGCTCGCCGGGGGTAAGTGATTCGTATGAGCAGTTCTTC
NA	NA	TRBV7-6	13	TRBJ1-1	CASSLGQNTEAFF	TGTGCCAGCAGCTTAGGACAGAACACTGAAGCTTTCTTT
NA	NA	TRBV6-5	14	TRBJ1-1	CASSYSAGHTEAFF	TGTGCCAGCAGTTACTCAGCGGGACACACTGAAGCTTTCTTT
NA	TRBD1	TRBV27	15	TRBJ1-4	CASTPYRDRAEKLFF	TGTGCCAGCACTCCCTACCGGGACAGGGCTGAAAAACTGTTTTTT
NA	TRBD1	TRBV9	15	TRBJ2-7	CASSPHRGPIYEQYF	TGTGCCAGCAGCCCCCACAGGGGGCCTATCTACGAGCAGTACTTC
NA	TRBD1	TRBV12-5	15	TRBJ2-7	CASGLGTGNDYEQYF	TGTGCTAGTGGTTTAGGGACAGGGAATGACTACGAGCAGTACTTC
NA	NA	TRBV14	14	TRBJ1-1	CASSQEVGQTEAFF	TGTGCCAGCAGCCAAGAAGTGGGGCAGACTGAAGCTTTCTTT
NA	TRBD2	TRBV11-2	14	TRBJ2-7	CASSFGGGTYEQYF	TGTGCCAGCAGCTTCGGGGGGGGAACCTACGAGCAGTACTTC
NA	NA	TRBV11-2	11	TRBJ2-5	CASSPKETQYF	TGTGCCAGCAGCCCAAAAGAGACCCAGTACTTC
NA	NA	TRBV10-1	14	TRBJ1-1	CASSVTAQGTEAFF	TGCGCCAGCAGTGTCACAGCCCAGGGGACTGAAGCTTTCTTT
NA	NA	TRBV11-2	14	TRBJ1-1	CASSLSGGHTEAFF	TGTGCCAGCAGCTTATCGGGGGGGCACACTGAAGCTTTCTTT
NA	TRBD1	TRBV28	17	TRBJ1-2	CASSFEGRQGNLYGYTF	TGTGCCAGCAGTTTTGAGGGGCGACAGGGAAACCTCTATGGCTACACCTTC
NA	TRBD1	TRBV7-8	15	TRBJ1-2	CASSFTDRGEIGYTF	TGTGCCAGCAGCTTCACGGACAGGGGGGAAATCGGCTACACCTTC
NA	NA	TRBV12-3/TRBV12-4	13	TRBJ2-7	CASSLGLSYEQYF	TGTGCCAGCAGTTTAGGTCTGAGCTACGAGCAGTACTTC
NA	TRBD2	TRBV19	15	TRBJ2-1	CASSIGGRGFDEQFF	TGTGCCAGTAGTATAGGAGGGAGGGGTTTCGATGAGCAGTTCTTC
NA	NA	TRBV7-2	12	TRBJ1-2	CASSRTAAGYTF	TGTGCCAGCAGCCGGACAGCGGCCGGCTACACCTTC
NA	NA	TRBV10-3	14	TRBJ2-5	CAISSAGAKETQYF	TGTGCCATCAGTTCCGCGGGGGCCAAAGAGACCCAGTACTTC